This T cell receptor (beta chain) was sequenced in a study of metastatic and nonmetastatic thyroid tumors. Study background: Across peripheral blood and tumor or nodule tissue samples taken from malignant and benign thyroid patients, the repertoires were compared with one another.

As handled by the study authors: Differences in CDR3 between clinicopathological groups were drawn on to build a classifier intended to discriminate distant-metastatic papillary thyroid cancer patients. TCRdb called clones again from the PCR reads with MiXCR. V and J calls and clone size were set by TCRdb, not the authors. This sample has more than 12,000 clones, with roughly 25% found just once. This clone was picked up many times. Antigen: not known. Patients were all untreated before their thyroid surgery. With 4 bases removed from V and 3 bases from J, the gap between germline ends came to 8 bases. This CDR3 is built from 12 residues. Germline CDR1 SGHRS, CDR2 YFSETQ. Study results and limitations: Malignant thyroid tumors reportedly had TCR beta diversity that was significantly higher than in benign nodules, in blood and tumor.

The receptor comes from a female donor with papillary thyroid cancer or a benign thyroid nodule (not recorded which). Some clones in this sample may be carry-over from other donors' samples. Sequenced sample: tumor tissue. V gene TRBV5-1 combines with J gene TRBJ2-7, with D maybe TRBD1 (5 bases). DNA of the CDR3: TGCGCCAGCAGCCTCGGACACTACGAGCAGTACTTC. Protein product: CASSLGHYEQYF.